Listed below are T cell receptor beta chains from one sample, sequenced in a study of cytomegalovirus exposure and HLA in healthy donors. The assay was immunoSEQ multiplex PCR, and TCRdb's table has in-frame clones only and misses some. The sample has 110,000 to 150,000 clones, 65% to 85% seen once. The sample taken for sequencing was PBMCs. The receptors shown here come from a middle-aged woman in good health and CMV-seropositive. CDR3s leave out the opening cysteine and the closing phenylalanine or tryptophan. D genes are given only for firm matches.

v_call d_call cdr3_aa
TRBV27 TRBD2 ATRLAGGYNEQF
TRBV30 TRBD2 AWCSLAGYDTQY
TRBV30 . AWSGQIEQF
TRBV5-1 . ASSHTGAAAGRYNEQF
TRBV7-2 . ASSIRGGDQPQH
TRBV6-4 TRBD2 ASSEGTSGLYNEQF
TRBV25-1 . ASSLPRLSNTEAF
TRBV5-4 TRBD2 ASSFRTSIREQY
TRBV6-1 . ASSSPTIPAYEQY
TRBV27 . ASSFTGLLYEQY
TRBV2 TRBD1 ASTRTGYSNQPQH
TRBV19 TRBD1 ASSQGAKTGELF
TRBV5-1 . ASSPQTGKGPGTQY
TRBV7-2 TRBD2 ASSQTSGQTYEQY
TRBV15 . ATSRWAELNEKLF
TRBV5-4 . ASSPGGVGEKLF
TRBV9 . AGSPMGLSYNEQF
TRBV18 TRBD1 ASSPLGQISGNTIY
TRBV28 . ATHGSNTGELF
TRBV27 TRBD2 ASSSSRLAVRTDTQY
TRBV11-2 TRBD2 ASSLVAGASYEQY
TRBV9 TRBD1 ASSAKQGDYGYT
TRBV9 TRBD2 ASSVGGGQETQY
TRBV28 TRBD1 ASKDRGIEKLF
TRBV9 . ASSVDKDTYPSYEQY
TRBV30 . AWNLGGADGYT
TRBV4-1 TRBD2 ASSLSGTAGVTTETQY
TRBV5-6 . ASSLLGRVDLGSYNEQF
TRBV28 . ASGTPYNSPLH
TRBV4-1 TRBD2 ASSQEGTSPETQY
TRBV7-6 TRBD2 ASSPLGTRAYNEQF
TRBV5-1 TRBD1 ASCAGGQGNSPLH
TRBV19 TRBD2 ASSISGGGSLASRQF
TRBV5-1 TRBD2 ASSWEGDTQY
TRBV28 . ASSFPPSKPGDTQY